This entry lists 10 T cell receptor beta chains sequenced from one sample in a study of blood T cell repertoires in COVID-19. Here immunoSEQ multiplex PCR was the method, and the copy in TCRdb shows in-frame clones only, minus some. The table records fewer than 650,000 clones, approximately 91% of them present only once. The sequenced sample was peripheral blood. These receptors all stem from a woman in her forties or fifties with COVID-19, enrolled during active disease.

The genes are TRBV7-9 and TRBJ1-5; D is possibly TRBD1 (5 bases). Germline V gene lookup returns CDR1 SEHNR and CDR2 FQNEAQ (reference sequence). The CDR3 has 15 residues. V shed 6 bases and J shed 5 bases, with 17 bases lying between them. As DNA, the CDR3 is TGTGCCAGCAGTGGCCCCGGGACTTCGGATCAGCCCCAGCATTTT. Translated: CASSGPGTSDQPQHF.

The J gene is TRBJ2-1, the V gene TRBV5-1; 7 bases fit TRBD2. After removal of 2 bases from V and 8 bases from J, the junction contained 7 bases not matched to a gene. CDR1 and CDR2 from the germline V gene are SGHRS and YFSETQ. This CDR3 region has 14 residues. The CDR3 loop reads CASSFGGGGDEQFF. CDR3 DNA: TGCGCCAGCAGCTTTGGCGGGGGAGGGGATGAGCAGTTCTTC.

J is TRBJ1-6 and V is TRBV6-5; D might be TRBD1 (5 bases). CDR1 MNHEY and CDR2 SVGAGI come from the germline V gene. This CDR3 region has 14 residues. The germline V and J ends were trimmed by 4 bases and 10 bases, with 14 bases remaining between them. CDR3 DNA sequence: TGTGCCAGCAGTTGGCCCGGGGGGGACTCACCCCTCCACTTT. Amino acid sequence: CASSWPGGDSPLHF.

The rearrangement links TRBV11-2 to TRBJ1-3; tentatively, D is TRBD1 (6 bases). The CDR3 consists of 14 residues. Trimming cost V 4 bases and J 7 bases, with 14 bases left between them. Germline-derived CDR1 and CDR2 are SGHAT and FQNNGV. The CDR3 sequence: CASSSHRTANTIYF. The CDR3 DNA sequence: TGTGCCAGCAGCTCTCACAGGACAGCGAACACCATATATTTT.

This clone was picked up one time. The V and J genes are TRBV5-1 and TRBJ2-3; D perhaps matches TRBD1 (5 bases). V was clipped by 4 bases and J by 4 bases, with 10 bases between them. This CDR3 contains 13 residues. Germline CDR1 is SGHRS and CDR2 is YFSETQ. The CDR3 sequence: CASSDSRADTQYF. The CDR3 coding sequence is TGCGCCAGCAGCGACAGTAGGGCAGATACGCAGTATTTT.

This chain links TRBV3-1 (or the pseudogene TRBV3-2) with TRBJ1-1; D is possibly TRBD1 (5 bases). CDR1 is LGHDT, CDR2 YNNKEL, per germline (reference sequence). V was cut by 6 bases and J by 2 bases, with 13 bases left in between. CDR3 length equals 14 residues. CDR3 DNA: TGTGCCAGCAGGCCCCTAGGGGAAAACACTGAAGCTTTCTTT. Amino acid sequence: CASRPLGENTEAFF.

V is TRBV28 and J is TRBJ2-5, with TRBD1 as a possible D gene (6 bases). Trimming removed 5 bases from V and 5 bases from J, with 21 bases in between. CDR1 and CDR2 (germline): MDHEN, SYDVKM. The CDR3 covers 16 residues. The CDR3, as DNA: TGTGCCAGCAGTAGATCGCCGGCAGGGGCGGATGAGACCCAGTACTTC. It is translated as CASSRSPAGADETQYF.

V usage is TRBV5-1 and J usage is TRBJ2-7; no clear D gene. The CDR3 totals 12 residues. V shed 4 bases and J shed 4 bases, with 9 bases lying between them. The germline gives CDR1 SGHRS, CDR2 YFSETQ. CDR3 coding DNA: TGCGCCAGCAGCGGATCAGGATACGAGCAGTACTTC. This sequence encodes CASSGSGYEQYF.

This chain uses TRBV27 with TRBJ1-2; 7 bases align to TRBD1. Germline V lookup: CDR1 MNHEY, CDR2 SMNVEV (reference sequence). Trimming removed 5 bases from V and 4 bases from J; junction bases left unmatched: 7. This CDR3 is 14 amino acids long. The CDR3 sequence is CASSPETGLYGYTF. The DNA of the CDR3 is TGTGCCAGCAGTCCAGAGACAGGGCTCTATGGCTACACCTTC.

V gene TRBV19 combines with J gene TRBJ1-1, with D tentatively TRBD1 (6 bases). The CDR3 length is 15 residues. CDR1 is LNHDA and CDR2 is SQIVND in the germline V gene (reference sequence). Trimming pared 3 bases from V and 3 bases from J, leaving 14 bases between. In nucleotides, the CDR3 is TGTGCCAGTAGTATTGGGGGGGCGCAGGACACTGAAGCTTTCTTT. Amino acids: CASSIGGAQDTEAFF.